Here is one T cell receptor (beta chain) with its context. Its target is unknown. Germline CDR1 and CDR2: GTSNPN and SVGIG (reference sequence). V shed 2 bases and J 5 bases; nucleotides not matched to a gene: 27. There are 20 residues in the CDR3. Some clones are missing from TCRdb's copy, which holds only in-frame ones; the method was immunoSEQ multiplex PCR. The repertoire holds about 22,000 clones, around four fifths seen once, with roughly 20% in the top ten. The data stem from a study of ipilimumab plus nivolumab after autologous stem cell transplantation. About the study: Median doses per patient: roughly five ipilimumab, seven to nine nivolumab. The DLBCL cohort had primary refractory and relapsed disease, with 18-month progression-free survival of about 82% and 31%. Whole-study findings and limits: TCR repertoire, Treg phenotype and gut microbiota reportedly support more study of this approach.

Sequencing used PBMCs, obtained in a trial of ipilimumab plus nivolumab as post-transplant consolidation. The origin of this receptor is a male donor with diffuse large B-cell lymphoma. V and J are TRBV30 and TRBJ2-7, with TRBD2 matching 7 bases. Here the CDR3 DNA reads TGTGCCTGGAGTTCCGAGCGGGGAGTTTATTTGAGGAGTCTATTACACGAGCAGTACTTC. This sequence encodes CAWSSERGVYLRSLLHEQYF.